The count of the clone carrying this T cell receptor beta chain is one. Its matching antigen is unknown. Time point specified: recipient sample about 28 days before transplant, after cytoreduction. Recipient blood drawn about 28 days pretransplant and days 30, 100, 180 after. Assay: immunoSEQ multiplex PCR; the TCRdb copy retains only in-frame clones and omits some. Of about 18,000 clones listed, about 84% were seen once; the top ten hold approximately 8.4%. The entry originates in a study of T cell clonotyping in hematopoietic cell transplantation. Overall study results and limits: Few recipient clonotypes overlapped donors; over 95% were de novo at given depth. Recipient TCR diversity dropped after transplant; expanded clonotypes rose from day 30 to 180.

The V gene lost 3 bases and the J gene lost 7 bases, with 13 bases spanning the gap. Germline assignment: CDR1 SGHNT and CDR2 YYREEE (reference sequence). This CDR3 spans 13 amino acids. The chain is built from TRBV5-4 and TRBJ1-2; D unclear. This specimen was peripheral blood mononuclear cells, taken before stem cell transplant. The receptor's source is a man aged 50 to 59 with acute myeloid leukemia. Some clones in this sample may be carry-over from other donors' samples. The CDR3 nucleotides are TGTGCCAGCAGCTATGACCTAACGGGTGGCTACACCTTC. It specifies CASSYDLTGGYTF.